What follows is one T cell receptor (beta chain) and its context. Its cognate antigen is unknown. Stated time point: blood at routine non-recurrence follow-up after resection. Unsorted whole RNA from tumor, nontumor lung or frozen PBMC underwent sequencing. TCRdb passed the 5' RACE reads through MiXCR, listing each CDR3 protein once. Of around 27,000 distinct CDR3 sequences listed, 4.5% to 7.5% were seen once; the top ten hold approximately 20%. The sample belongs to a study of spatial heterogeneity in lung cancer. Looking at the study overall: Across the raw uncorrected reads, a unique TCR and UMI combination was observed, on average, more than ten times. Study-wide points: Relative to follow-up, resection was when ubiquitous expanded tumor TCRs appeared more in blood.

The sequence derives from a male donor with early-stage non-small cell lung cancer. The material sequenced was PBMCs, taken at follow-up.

This chain's CDR3 is CATSDDIGFYNEQFF. CDR3 nucleotides: TGTGCCACCAGCGATGATATTGGGTTCTACAATGAGCAGTTCTTC. The chain is built from TRBV15 and TRBJ2-1, with D unclear. The CDR3 consists of 15 residues. V lost 5 bases and J lost 3, with 14 bases in between. Germline-derived CDR1 and CDR2 are LNHNV and YYDKDF (reference sequence).